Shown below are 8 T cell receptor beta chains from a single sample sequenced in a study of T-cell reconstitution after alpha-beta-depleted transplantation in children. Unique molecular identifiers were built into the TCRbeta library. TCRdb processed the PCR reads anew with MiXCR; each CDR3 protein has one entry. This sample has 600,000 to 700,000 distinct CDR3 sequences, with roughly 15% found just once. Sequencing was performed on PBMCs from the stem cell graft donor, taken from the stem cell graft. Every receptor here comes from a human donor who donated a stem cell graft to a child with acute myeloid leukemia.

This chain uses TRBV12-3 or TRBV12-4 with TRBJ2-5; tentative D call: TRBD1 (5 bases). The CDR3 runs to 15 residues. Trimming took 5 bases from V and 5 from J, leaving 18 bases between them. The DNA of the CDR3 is TGTGCCAGCAGTCCCGAGGTCAGGGTTTGGGAGACCCAGTACTTC. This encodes CASSPEVRVWETQYF.

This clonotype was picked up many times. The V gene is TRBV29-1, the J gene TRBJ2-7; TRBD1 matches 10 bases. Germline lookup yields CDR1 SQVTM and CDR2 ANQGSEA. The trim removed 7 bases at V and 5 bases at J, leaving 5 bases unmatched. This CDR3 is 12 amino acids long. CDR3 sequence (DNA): TGCAGCGCGTGGACAGGGGGAGACGAGCAGTACTTC. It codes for CSAWTGGDEQYF.

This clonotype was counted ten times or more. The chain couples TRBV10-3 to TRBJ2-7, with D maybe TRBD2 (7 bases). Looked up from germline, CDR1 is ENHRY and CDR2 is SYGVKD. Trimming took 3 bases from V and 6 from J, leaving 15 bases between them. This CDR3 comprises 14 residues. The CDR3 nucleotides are TGTGCCATCAGTGACCCGCCAGGGGAGGGCGAGCAGTACGTC. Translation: CAISDPPGEGEQYV.

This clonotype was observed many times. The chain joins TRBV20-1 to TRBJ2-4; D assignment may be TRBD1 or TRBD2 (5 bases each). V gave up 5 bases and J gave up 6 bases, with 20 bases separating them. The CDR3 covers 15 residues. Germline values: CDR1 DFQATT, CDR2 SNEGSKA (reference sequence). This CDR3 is CSAPTGSGITNIQYF. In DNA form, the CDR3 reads TGCAGTGCTCCTACAGGATCGGGAATAACAAACATTCAGTACTTC.

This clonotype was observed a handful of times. The DNA of the CDR3 is TGTGCCAGCACCCCGGGACAGGGGGACTACGAGCAGTACTTC. This translates into CASTPGQGDYEQYF. V usage is TRBV6-1 and J usage is TRBJ2-7, with 11 positions matching TRBD1. The CDR3 has 14 residues. Germline loops: CDR1 MNHNS, CDR2 SASEGT. With V trimmed by 7 bases and J by 3 bases, 5 bases remained unmatched.

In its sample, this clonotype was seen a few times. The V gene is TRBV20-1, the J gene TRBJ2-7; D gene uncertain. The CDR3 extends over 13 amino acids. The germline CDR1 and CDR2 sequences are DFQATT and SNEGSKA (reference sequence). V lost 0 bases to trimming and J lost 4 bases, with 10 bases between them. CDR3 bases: TGCAGTGCTAGAGATCGCCTTAATTACGAGCAGTACTTC. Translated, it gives CSARDRLNYEQYF.

This CDR3 reads CASWGGDIQYF. The CDR3, as DNA: TGTGCCTCGTGGGGGGGCGACATTCAGTACTTC. The chain couples TRBV12-3 or TRBV12-4 to TRBJ2-4; TRBD2 is a possible D gene (7 bases). V lost 11 bases and J 8 bases, leaving 13 bases between the germline ends. CDR3 length: 11 amino acids.

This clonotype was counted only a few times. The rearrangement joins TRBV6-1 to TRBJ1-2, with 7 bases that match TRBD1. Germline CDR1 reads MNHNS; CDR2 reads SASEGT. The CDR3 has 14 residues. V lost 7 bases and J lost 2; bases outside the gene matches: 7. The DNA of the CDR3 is TGTGCCAGCACCAGGGACAGCCTGAACTATGGCTACACCTTC. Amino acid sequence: CASTRDSLNYGYTF.